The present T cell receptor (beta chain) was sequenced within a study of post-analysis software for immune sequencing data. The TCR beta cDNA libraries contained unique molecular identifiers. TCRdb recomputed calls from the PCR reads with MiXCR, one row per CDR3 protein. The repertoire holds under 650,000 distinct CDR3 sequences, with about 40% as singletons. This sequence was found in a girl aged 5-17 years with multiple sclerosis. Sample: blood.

The CDR3 here is CASSFKAGADTQYF. CDR3 DNA sequence: TGTGCCAGCAGTTTTAAAGCGGGGGCAGATACGCAGTATTTT. The V and J genes are TRBV12-3 or TRBV12-4 and TRBJ2-3, with 8 bases that match TRBD2. There are 14 residues in the CDR3. V was pared by 3 bases and J by 4 bases, with 3 bases of the junction left unmatched.